This passage covers 4 T cell receptor beta chains from one sample sequenced in a study of cytomegalovirus exposure and HLA in healthy donors (dated by TCRdb to the late 2010s). The library relied on the immunoSEQ multiplex PCR assay. A mixture of 60 forward primers for TCR Vbeta segments and 13 reverse primers for TCR Jbeta segments was used in the multiplex PCR. TCRdb re-hosts the immuneACCESS table, in-frame sequences only. Its copies lack some clones; in the studies checked, an unresolved V gene accounts for under half of them, and the cause for the rest is not known. The sample records about 150,000 clones, roughly 79% of which are singletons. The ten largest clones add up to approximately 2.6% of the sample. The sample consisted of PBMCs. These TCRs come from a man younger than 35 in good health and CMV-seronegative.

The chain links TRBV13 to TRBJ2-5, with D maybe TRBD1 (7 bases). Between the trimmed V and J ends, which lost 4 bases and 3 bases, there was a span of 12 bases. CDR1 and CDR2 from the germline V gene are PRHDT and FYEKMQ (reference sequence). The CDR3 runs 14 residues. CDR3 amino acids: CASSSRDRKETQYF. CDR3 nucleotides: TGTGCCAGCAGCTCGCGGGACAGAAAAGAGACCCAGTACTTC.

The J gene is TRBJ1-4, the V gene TRBV28; D call uncertain. V was trimmed by 3 bases and J by 7 bases, leaving 12 bases between them. This CDR3 has 14 residues. CDR1 and CDR2 from the germline V gene are MDHEN and SYDVKM. The CDR3 DNA follows: TGTGCCAGCAGTTTGAGCATCTCGGGTGAAAAACTGTTTTTT. Amino acids: CASSLSISGEKLFF.

The chain combines TRBV19 with TRBJ2-1, with D maybe TRBD1 (5 bases). Between the trimmed V and J ends, which lost 5 bases and 0 bases, there was a span of 14 bases. CDR1 is LNHDA, CDR2 SQIVND, per germline (reference sequence). The CDR3 is 16 amino acids. The CDR3 protein is CASSRHTGDSYNEQFF. The CDR3 nucleotides read TGTGCCAGTAGTCGCCACACAGGAGACTCCTACAATGAGCAGTTCTTC. Full variable domain (outside the CDR3, taken from reference TRBV19 and TRBJ2-1): DGGITQSPKYLFRKEGQNVTLSCEQNLNHDAMYWYRQDPGQGLRLIYYSQIVNDFQKGDIAEGYSVSREKKESFPLTVTSAQKNPTAFYLCASSRHTGDSYNEQFFGPGTRLTVL.

The rearrangement joins TRBV6-6 to TRBJ1-5, with a weak D call TRBD1 (5 bases). Germline CDR1 is MNHNY and CDR2 is SVGAGI (reference sequence). This CDR3 is 15 amino acids long. Trimming took 6 bases from V and 2 from J, leaving 14 bases between them. Here the CDR3 DNA reads TGTGCCAGCAGGCCCCGTGGGGGGGGCAATCAGCCCCAGCATTTT. Amino acid sequence: CASRPRGGGNQPQHF.